Presented here are 30 T cell receptor beta chains from one specimen sequenced in a study of T cell responses to AZD1222 COVID-19 vaccine. Assay used: immunoSEQ multiplex PCR; TCRdb lists only in-frame clones, some missing. The table records about 170,000 clones, about 90% of them present only once. The sample in question was peripheral blood, obtained 28 days after the second dose of the MenACWY control vaccine. All receptors come from an adult who received the MenACWY meningococcal vaccine as a control.

This chain connects TRBV4-3 to TRBJ2-7; 8 nucleotides align to TRBD2. The CDR3 loop spans 15 amino acids. J was trimmed by 8 bases and V by 0 bases; bases with no gene match: 9. The germline V gene has CDR1 LGHNA and CDR2 YSLEER. The CDR3, as DNA: TGCGCCAGCAGCCAAGATTTAACTAGCGGAAAAAAGCAGTACTTC. This translates into CASSQDLTSGKKQYF.

CDR3 in amino acids: CASSQVRGRPGRQYF. CDR3 in DNA: TGTGCCAGCAGCCAAGTCAGGGGGCGTCCGGGAAGGCAGTACTTC. This sequence joins TRBV14 and TRBJ2-7; the match to TRBD1 covers 8 bases. CDR3 length: 15 amino acids. Germline trimming cut 1 base from V and 9 bases from J; bases unmatched to any gene: 11. The germline gives CDR1 SGHDN, CDR2 FVKESK. Based on the CDR3 plus reference TRBV14 and TRBJ2-7, the full variable domain is EAGVTQFPSHSVIEKGQTVTLRCDPISGHDNLYWYRRVMGKEIKFLLHFVKESKQDESGMPNNRFLAERTGGTYSTLKVQPAELEDSGVYFCASSQVRGRPGRQYFGPGTRLTVT.

The chain combines TRBV5-1 with TRBJ2-7; the D is unclear. Germline CDR1 reads SGHRS; CDR2 reads YFSETQ. V lost 3 bases, J lost 3 bases, and 4 bases lay in between. The CDR3 spans 11 residues. CDR3: CASSWGYEQYF. DNA of the CDR3: TGCGCCAGCAGCTGGGGCTACGAGCAGTACTTC.

This clone came up once. Within the sample, other DNA sequences also encode this same CDR3. This chain uses TRBV27 with TRBJ1-1, with unresolved D. The CDR3 contains 13 residues. Germline V gene data show CDR1 as MNHEY and CDR2 as SMNVEV (reference sequence). Deletions cut 2 bases from V and 0 bases from J, with 4 bases between. The CDR3 reads CASSLNLNTEAFF. CDR3 DNA: TGTGCCAGCAGTTTAAACCTGAACACTGAAGCTTTCTTT.

V gene TRBV25-1 combines with J gene TRBJ1-2; 9 nucleotides match TRBD1. The CDR3 length is 14 residues. Trimming took 4 bases from V and 4 from J; bases not matched to a gene: 4. In germline, CDR1 is MGHDK, CDR2 SYGVNS. The CDR3 DNA follows: TGTGCCAGCAGTGGACAGGGGGTGGTCTATGGCTACACCTTC. Its protein product is CASSGQGVVYGYTF.

The gene calls are TRBV11-2 and TRBJ2-7, with 10 bases matching TRBD2. Germline V gives CDR1 SGHAT, CDR2 FQNNGV. The CDR3 is 17 amino acids. J was trimmed by 3 bases and V by 3 bases; bases with no gene match: 11. The CDR3 reads CASSFSSTSGDYYEQYF. The CDR3 DNA sequence: TGTGCCAGCAGCTTTAGCTCCACTAGCGGGGATTACTACGAGCAGTACTTC. Full variable domain (rest looked up from reference TRBV11-2 and TRBJ2-7): EAGVAQSPRYKIIEKRQSVAFWCNPISGHATLYWYQQILGQGPKLLIQFQNNGVVDDSQLPKDRFSAERLKGVDSTLKIQPAKLEDSAVYLCASSFSSTSGDYYEQYFGPGTRLTVT.

In DNA, the CDR3 is TGTGCCACCAGTGGCCGGACAACACAGGGCTACACCTTC. Protein sequence: CATSGRTTQGYTF. The V call is TRBV24-1, the J call TRBJ1-2; weak D call: TRBD1 (5 bases). With 5 bases removed from V and 8 bases from J, the gap between germline ends came to 14 bases. Germline CDR1 and CDR2: KGHDR and SFDVKD. This CDR3 is 13 amino acids long.

This chain links TRBV28 with TRBJ1-3; D is undetermined. The V gene lost 3 bases and the J gene lost 0 bases, with 15 bases spanning the gap. There are 17 residues in the CDR3. CDR1 is MDHEN and CDR2 is SYDVKM in the germline V gene. This CDR3 reads CASSFPPHESSGNTIYF. For the CDR3, the DNA is TGTGCCAGCAGTTTCCCCCCCCACGAGTCCTCTGGAAACACCATATATTTT.

This chain joins TRBV18 and TRBJ2-7; 7 bases match TRBD2. In germline, CDR1 is KGHSH, CDR2 LQKENI. The V segment lost 0 bases and the J segment 6 bases; nucleotides outside the gene matches: 8. The CDR3 sequence is 15 residues long. CDR3 region: CASSPPSAGEVEQYF. The CDR3 region has the DNA TGTGCCAGCTCACCACCGTCTGCGGGAGAGGTCGAGCAGTACTTC. Full variable domain (outside the CDR3, taken from reference TRBV18 and TRBJ2-7): NAGVMQNPRHLVRRRGQEARLRCSPMKGHSHVYWYRQLPEEGLKFMVYLQKENIIDESGMPKERFSAEFPKEGPSILRIQQVVRGDSAAYFCASSPPSAGEVEQYFGPGTRLTVT.

V and J are TRBV7-2 and TRBJ2-7; the D gene is possibly TRBD1 (7 bases). The ends were cut back, 4 bases at V and 3 bases at J, with 19 bases in the middle. This CDR3 has 16 residues. Germline CDR1 reads SGHTA; CDR2 reads FQGNSA. The CDR3 spells CASSYAGQSALYEQYF. In nucleotides, the CDR3 is TGTGCCAGCAGCTACGCGGGACAGAGCGCCCTCTACGAGCAGTACTTC. Complete variable domain (other parts from reference TRBV7-2 and TRBJ2-7): GAGVSQSPSNKVTEKGKDVELRCDPISGHTALYWYRQSLGQGLEFLIYFQGNSAPDKSGLPSDRFSAERTGGSVSTLTIQRTQQEDSAVYLCASSYAGQSALYEQYFGPGTRLTVT.

CDR3 in amino acids: CASSLDIGRQPQHF. DNA for the CDR3: TGTGCCAGCAGCTTAGATATTGGACGTCAGCCCCAGCATTTT. This chain uses TRBV7-2 with TRBJ1-5; D is undetermined. Germline values: CDR1 SGHTA, CDR2 FQGNSA. The CDR3 consists of 14 residues. The V end lost 1 base, the J end lost 6 bases, and 10 bases lay between the germline ends. Full variable domain (missing parts from reference TRBV7-2 and TRBJ1-5): GAGVSQSPSNKVTEKGKDVELRCDPISGHTALYWYRQSLGQGLEFLIYFQGNSAPDKSGLPSDRFSAERTGGSVSTLTIQRTQQEDSAVYLCASSLDIGRQPQHFGDGTRLSIL.

The V call is TRBV2, the J call TRBJ2-5; D ambiguous. Germline CDR1 is SNHLY and CDR2 is FYNNEI. V shed 8 bases and J shed 2 bases, with 18 bases lying between them. This CDR3 contains 15 residues. CDR3 nucleotide sequence: TGTGCCAGCTCGATCACCCATTTGTTACAAGAGACCCAGTACTTC. It translates to CASSITHLLQETQYF.

A few counts support this clone. The chain couples TRBV6-5 to TRBJ1-5; no firm D call. Germline V gene lookup returns CDR1 MNHEY and CDR2 SVGAGI. Trimming left V 6 bases short and J 7 bases short, with 10 bases between. CDR3 length: 12 residues. The CDR3, as DNA: TGTGCCAGCAGGAATGCGGGACAGCCCCAGCATTTT. Encoded protein: CASRNAGQPQHF.

V gene TRBV29-1 combines with J gene TRBJ1-1, with TRBD1 as a possible D gene (5 bases). V lost 4 bases and J 8 bases, leaving 11 bases between the germline ends. The CDR3 is 11 amino acids. Per germline, CDR1 SQVTM and CDR2 ANQGSEA. The CDR3 reads CSVAGPAEAFF. Here the CDR3 DNA reads TGCAGCGTTGCGGGACCGGCCGAAGCTTTCTTT.

A single count supports this clone. The chain employs TRBV7-2 and TRBJ1-2; D perhaps matches TRBD1 (6 bases). This CDR3 spans 15 amino acids. V was cut by 2 bases and J by 6 bases, with 16 bases left in between. Germline CDR1 SGHTA, CDR2 FQGNSA. The CDR3 protein is CASSLTGFREDGYTF. DNA of the CDR3: TGTGCCAGCAGCTTAACAGGGTTCAGGGAAGATGGCTACACCTTC.

The CDR3 here is CAIKERVSVANTGELFF. Written as DNA, the CDR3 is TGTGCCATCAAGGAGCGGGTGTCCGTCGCGAACACCGGGGAGCTGTTTTTT. The J gene is TRBJ2-2, the V gene TRBV10-3, with D possibly TRBD2 on 6 matching bases. With 7 bases removed from V and 0 bases from J, the gap between germline ends came to 18 bases. This CDR3 is 17 amino acids long. Germline V gene sequence: CDR1 ENHRY, CDR2 SYGVKD.

The chain combines TRBV5-8 with TRBJ1-5, with a possible D match to TRBD1 (6 bases). Trimming removed 3 bases from V and 2 bases from J, with 9 bases in between. CDR1 is SGHTS, CDR2 YDEGEE, per germline. The length of the CDR3 is 14 residues. This CDR3 is CASSSRQGNQPQHF. The CDR3 region has the DNA TGTGCCAGCAGCTCCAGACAGGGCAATCAGCCCCAGCATTTT.

The chain joins TRBV5-1 to TRBJ1-2, with TRBD1 matching over 8 bases. Germline CDR1 and CDR2: SGHRS and YFSETQ. The CDR3 runs to 15 residues. V was clipped by 1 base and J by 4 bases; unmatched bases: 6. Here the CDR3 DNA reads TGCGCCAGCAGCTTGAGGACAGGGACGAGCTATGGCTACACCTTC. This gives the protein CASSLRTGTSYGYTF.

This sequence joins TRBV30 and TRBJ2-7; TRBD2 is a possible D gene (6 bases). Trimming cost V 4 bases and J 0 bases, with 13 bases left between them. The germline gives CDR1 GTSNPN, CDR2 SVGIG (reference sequence). This CDR3 is 14 amino acids long. CDR3 in amino acids: CAWNFGGNSYEQYF. As DNA, the CDR3 is TGTGCCTGGAACTTTGGGGGGAACTCCTACGAGCAGTACTTC. The variable domain in full, with the rest retrieved from reference TRBV30 and TRBJ2-7, is SQTIHQWPATLVQPVGSPLSLECTVEGTSNPNLYWYRQAAGRGLQLLFYSVGIGQISSEVPQNLSASRPQDRQFILSSKKLLLSDSGFYLCAWNFGGNSYEQYFGPGTRLTVT.

The chain carries TRBV4-3 and TRBJ1-2; D unclear. V lost 1 base and J lost 5, with 17 bases in between. Germline CDR1 LGHNA, CDR2 YSLEER. The CDR3 extends over 16 amino acids. CDR3 protein: CASSQVAGPLKYGYTF. The CDR3 DNA reads as TGCGCCAGCAGCCAAGTGGCCGGTCCTCTAAAATATGGCTACACCTTC.

This chain joins TRBV7-2 and TRBJ2-5; D perhaps matches TRBD2 (5 bases). Per the germline V gene, CDR1 is SGHTA and CDR2 is FQGNSA. CDR3 length equals 15 residues. V dropped 2 bases and J dropped 2 bases, with 12 bases sitting between them. The CDR3 is CASSLSEGPQETQYF. CDR3 in DNA: TGTGCCAGCAGCTTAAGTGAGGGTCCTCAAGAGACCCAGTACTTC. Full variable domain (missing parts from reference TRBV7-2 and TRBJ2-5): GAGVSQSPSNKVTEKGKDVELRCDPISGHTALYWYRQSLGQGLEFLIYFQGNSAPDKSGLPSDRFSAERTGGSVSTLTIQRTQQEDSAVYLCASSLSEGPQETQYFGPGTRLLVL.

The V call is TRBV13, the J call TRBJ1-1, with a tentative D call TRBD1 (6 bases). V dropped 1 base and J dropped 4 bases, with 7 bases sitting between them. This CDR3 region has 13 residues. Germline-derived CDR1 and CDR2 are PRHDT and FYEKMQ (reference sequence). In DNA form, the CDR3 reads TGTGCCAGCAGCTTAGAACAGGGCACTGAAGCTTTCTTT. It encodes CASSLEQGTEAFF.

This rearrangement joins TRBV19 to TRBJ2-3; TRBD2 might be the D (6 bases). Germline V gene sequence: CDR1 LNHDA, CDR2 SQIVND (reference sequence). Trimming removed 2 bases from V and 7 bases from J, with 16 bases in between. The CDR3 has 15 residues. CDR3 region: CASSISGGQQNTQYF. CDR3 bases: TGTGCCAGTAGTATATCCGGGGGTCAGCAAAATACGCAGTATTTT. The full variable domain, rest sourced from reference TRBV19 and TRBJ2-3, is DGGITQSPKYLFRKEGQNVTLSCEQNLNHDAMYWYRQDPGQGLRLIYYSQIVNDFQKGDIAEGYSVSREKKESFPLTVTSAQKNPTAFYLCASSISGGQQNTQYFGPGTRLTVL.

The genes are TRBV20-1 and TRBJ2-7, with D possibly being TRBD1 or TRBD2 (5 bases each). This CDR3 contains 10 residues. Trimming cost V 6 bases and J 5 bases, with 8 bases left between them. Looked up from germline, CDR1 is DFQATT and CDR2 is SNEGSKA (reference sequence). CDR3 sequence: CSAGTDEQYF. The CDR3 DNA follows: TGCAGTGCCGGGACGGACGAGCAGTACTTC.

This chain joins TRBV3-1 (or the pseudogene TRBV3-2) and TRBJ1-5; D is uncertain. This CDR3 contains 16 residues. Germline CDR1 is LGHDT and CDR2 is YNNKEL (reference sequence). Trimming took 0 bases from V and 7 from J, leaving 16 bases between them. Here the CDR3 DNA reads TGTGCCAGCAGCCAAGAAGAGGTGAAGGGTTGGCAGCCCCAGCATTTT. This translates into CASSQEEVKGWQPQHF.

The V and J genes are TRBV7-2 and TRBJ1-5; TRBD1 might be the D (5 bases). Germline values: CDR1 SGHTA, CDR2 FQGNSA. The CDR3 is made up of 15 amino acids. V lost 5 bases and J lost 0, with 11 bases in between. CDR3 sequence (DNA): TGTGCCAGCAGCCCCTTAAGGGGTAGCAATCAGCCCCAGCATTTT. This encodes CASSPLRGSNQPQHF.

This chain connects TRBV5-1 to TRBJ2-7; D is perhaps TRBD1 (5 bases). The V gene's germline CDR1 is SGHRS and CDR2 YFSETQ. Trimming stripped 5 bases from V and 3 bases from J, with 15 bases between. The CDR3 length is 14 residues. In DNA form, the CDR3 reads TGCGCCAGCAGGGCCCCGGACACGAACTACGAGCAGTACTTC. It encodes CASRAPDTNYEQYF. Full variable domain (missing parts from reference TRBV5-1 and TRBJ2-7): KAGVTQTPRYLIKTRGQQVTLSCSPISGHRSVSWYQQTPGQGLQFLFEYFSETQRNKGNFPGRFSGRQFSNSRSEMNVSTLELGDSALYLCASRAPDTNYEQYFGPGTRLTVT.

CDR3 DNA sequence: TGTGCCAGCAGCTGGGGACAGACGAACACTGAAGCTTTCTTT. Translation gives CASSWGQTNTEAFF. The rearrangement uses TRBV7-2 and TRBJ1-1; 7 bases align to TRBD1. V dropped 4 bases and J dropped 1; count of bases not matched to a gene: 3. Per germline, CDR1 SGHTA and CDR2 FQGNSA. The CDR3 covers 14 residues.

This sequence joins TRBV30 and TRBJ1-6, with D maybe TRBD1 (6 bases). CDR1 and CDR2 from the germline V gene are GTSNPN and SVGIG (reference sequence). V lost 8 bases and J lost 0, with 17 bases in between. This CDR3 spans 16 amino acids. The CDR3 spells CALGQGPSSYNSPLHF. CDR3 in DNA: TGTGCCCTTGGGCAGGGGCCAAGCTCCTATAATTCACCCCTCCACTTT.

For the CDR3, the DNA is TGTGCCAGCAGCTTGAGGCAGAACACTGAAGCTTTCTTT. It is translated as CASSLRQNTEAFF. The chain has TRBV11-2 and TRBJ1-1, with D uncertain. The CDR3 contains 13 residues. CDR1 and CDR2 (germline): SGHAT, FQNNGV. V gave up 3 bases and J gave up 1 base, with 6 bases separating them.